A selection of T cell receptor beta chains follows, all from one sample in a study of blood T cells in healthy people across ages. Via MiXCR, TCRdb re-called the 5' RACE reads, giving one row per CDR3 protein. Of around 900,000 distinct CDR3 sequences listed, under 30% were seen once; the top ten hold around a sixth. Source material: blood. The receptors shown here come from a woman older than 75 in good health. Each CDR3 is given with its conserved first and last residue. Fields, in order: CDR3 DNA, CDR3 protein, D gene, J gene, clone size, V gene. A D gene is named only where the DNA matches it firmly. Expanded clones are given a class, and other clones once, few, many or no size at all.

TGTGCCAGCAGCTTAGTTGCGGGACAGCTATACAATGAGCAGTTCTTC CASSLVAGQLYNEQFF . TRBJ2-1 many TRBV7-2
TGTGCCAGCAGTGCTACTGCAAGAGCGGGTCAAGAGACCCAGTTCTTC CASSATARAGQETQFF . TRBJ2-1 . TRBV7-9
TGTGCCAGCAGCCCGGGAGTGCGAGCAGATGCGCAGTATTTT CASSPGVRADAQYF . TRBJ2-3 . TRBV12-3/TRBV12-4
TGTGCCAGCAGTGAACGCCAGGGGGCCTCCTACAATGAGCAGTTCTTC CASSERQGASYNEQFF TRBD1 TRBJ2-1 . TRBV6-1
TGCAGTGCTGGGGAATTAATAGCCAAAAACATTCAGTACTTC CSAGELIAKNIQYF . TRBJ2-4 . TRBV20-1
TGCAGTGCTCCCCGCGACGAGGGCGACTATGGCTACACCTTC CSAPRDEGDYGYTF . TRBJ1-2 many TRBV20-1
TGTGCCAGCAGCCCCTATACCGGGACGGCGGGTGGGGAGCAGTACTTC CASSPYTGTAGGEQYF . TRBJ2-7 many TRBV14
TGTGCCAGCTCACCCACAGGGGGTATGTACGGGCAGTACTTC CASSPTGGMYGQYF TRBD1 TRBJ2-7 . TRBV18
TGTGCCAGCAGCCTTGCCCGGACAGGAGGAAACGAAAAACTGTTTTTT CASSLARTGGNEKLFF TRBD1 TRBJ1-4 . TRBV3-1
TGTGCCAGCCAACAGGACGGACCTAATAGCAATCAGCCCCAGCATTTT CASQQDGPNSNQPQHF . TRBJ1-5 few TRBV11-2
TGCGCCAGCAGCCAAGGGGGCGGGAGTAGCTCCTATAATTCACCCCTCCACTTT CASSQGGGSSSYNSPLHF . TRBJ1-6 few TRBV4-1
TGTGCCAGCAACCACGGGGGCCACTCCTACAATGAGCAGTTCTTC CASNHGGHSYNEQFF . TRBJ2-1 many TRBV7-8
TGCGCCAGCAGCTTGGGGACAGGGGGCACAGATACGCAGTATTTT CASSLGTGGTDTQYF TRBD1 TRBJ2-3 many TRBV11-2
TGCGCCAGCAGCCCGATTATGAAGGGCTACGAGCAGTACTTC CASSPIMKGYEQYF . TRBJ2-7 many TRBV5-1
TGTGCCAGCAGCTTAGTCGGGGGGGCCCGAGTTCGCGCAGATACGCAGTATTTT CASSLVGGARVRADTQYF TRBD2 TRBJ2-3 . TRBV7-6
TGTGCCAGCAGTTCTCCTTTATTCAATGAGCAGTTCTTC CASSSPLFNEQFF . TRBJ2-1 . TRBV6-5
TGTGCCAGCAGCCCCGGACTAGTTAATGAGCAGTTCTTC CASSPGLVNEQFF TRBD2 TRBJ2-1 many TRBV27
TGTGCCAGCAGACCCCCAATCAGCGGGGGCACAGATACGCAGTATTTT CASRPPISGGTDTQYF TRBD2 TRBJ2-3 . TRBV6-6
TGTGCCAGCAGCTTATTAGGGGGGGTCCCCCCCAATGAGCAGTTCTTC CASSLLGGVPPNEQFF . TRBJ2-1 many TRBV7-9
TGCGCCAGCAGCCCCCGCGGCGGGGGACAGGATGAAAAACTGTTTTTT CASSPRGGGQDEKLFF TRBD1 TRBJ1-4 many TRBV4-3
TGCAGCGTTGGGGAATACGAGCAGTACTTC CSVGEYEQYF . TRBJ2-7 many TRBV29-1
TGCGCCAGCGCAGCACGAGACAGTACCTTTGTCAGCTCCTACGAGCAGTACTTC CASAARDSTFVSSYEQYF . TRBJ2-7 many TRBV5-1
TGTGCCAGCAGCGGCCAGGCGGGGTTCAGGAATTCACCCCTCCACTTT CASSGQAGFRNSPLHF . TRBJ1-6 few TRBV9
TGTGCCAGTAGTTCGGGACAGGGGGTCGGAATAAGCAATCAGCCCCAGCATTTT CASSSGQGVGISNQPQHF TRBD1 TRBJ1-5 . TRBV19
TGCAGTGCTAGGAGCGGAGGACTAGCGGGGGGACACAATAAGCAGTTCTTC CSARSGGLAGGHNKQFF TRBD2 TRBJ2-1 . TRBV20-1
TGTGCCAGCAGTGATGGTAGACAGGGGGTAGGTGGTCATACGCAGTATTTT CASSDGRQGVGGHTQYF TRBD1 TRBJ2-3 many TRBV6-1
TGTGCCAGCAGCTTATTGAACAACATGAACACTGAAGCTTTCTTT CASSLLNNMNTEAFF . TRBJ1-1 few TRBV7-6
TGTGCCAGCAGCTTGGTTAGGACAAGTGAGTCCTACGAGCAGTACTTC CASSLVRTSESYEQYF . TRBJ2-7 many TRBV5-5
TGCAGTGCTAGTCTTAGCAAGAATCAGCCCCAGCATTTT CSASLSKNQPQHF . TRBJ1-5 . TRBV20-1